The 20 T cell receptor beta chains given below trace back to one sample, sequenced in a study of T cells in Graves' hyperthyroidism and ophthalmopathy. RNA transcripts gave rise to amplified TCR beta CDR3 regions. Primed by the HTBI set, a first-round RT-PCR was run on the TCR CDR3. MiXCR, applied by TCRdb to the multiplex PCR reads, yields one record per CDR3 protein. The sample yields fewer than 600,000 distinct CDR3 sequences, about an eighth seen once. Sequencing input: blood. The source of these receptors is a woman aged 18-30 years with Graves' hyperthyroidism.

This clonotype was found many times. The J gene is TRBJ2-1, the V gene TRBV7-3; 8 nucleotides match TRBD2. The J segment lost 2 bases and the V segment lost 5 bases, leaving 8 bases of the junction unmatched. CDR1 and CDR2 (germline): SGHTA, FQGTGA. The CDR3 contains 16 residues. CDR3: CASSLLSGSAYNEQFF. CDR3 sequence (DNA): TGTGCCAGCAGCCTACTAAGCGGGAGCGCCTACAATGAGCAGTTCTTC. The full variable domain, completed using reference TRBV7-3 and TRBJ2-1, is GAGVSQTPSNKVTEKGKYVELRCDPISGHTALYWYRQSLGQGPEFLIYFQGTGAADDSGLPNDRFFAVRPEGSVSTLKIQRTERGDSAVYLCASSLLSGSAYNEQFFGPGTRLTVL.

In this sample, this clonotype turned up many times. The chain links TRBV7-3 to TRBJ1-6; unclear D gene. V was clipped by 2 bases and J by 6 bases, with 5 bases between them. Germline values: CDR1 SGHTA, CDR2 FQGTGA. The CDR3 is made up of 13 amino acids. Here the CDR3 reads CASSLDPNSPLHF. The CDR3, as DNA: TGTGCCAGCAGCTTAGACCCTAATTCACCCCTCCACTTT.

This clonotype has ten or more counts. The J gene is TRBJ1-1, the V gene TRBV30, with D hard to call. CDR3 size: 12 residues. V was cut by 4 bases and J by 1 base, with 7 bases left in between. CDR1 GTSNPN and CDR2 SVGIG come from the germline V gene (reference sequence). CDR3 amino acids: CAWNPGNTEAFF. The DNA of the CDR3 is TGTGCCTGGAACCCCGGGAACACTGAAGCTTTCTTT.

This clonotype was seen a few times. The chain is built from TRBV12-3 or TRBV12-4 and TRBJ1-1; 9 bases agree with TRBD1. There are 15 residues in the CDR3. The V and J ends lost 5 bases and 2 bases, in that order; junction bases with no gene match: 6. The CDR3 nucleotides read TGTGCCAGCAGTCCCTGGACAGGGGATAACACTGAAGCTTTCTTT. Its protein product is CASSPWTGDNTEAFF.

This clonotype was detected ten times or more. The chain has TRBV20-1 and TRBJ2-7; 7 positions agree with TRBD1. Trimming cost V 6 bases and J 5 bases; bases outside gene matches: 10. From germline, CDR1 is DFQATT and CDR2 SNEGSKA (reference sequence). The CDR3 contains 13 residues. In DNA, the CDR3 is TGCAGTGCCAACACAGGGGTACGCCACGAGCAGTACTTC. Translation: CSANTGVRHEQYF.

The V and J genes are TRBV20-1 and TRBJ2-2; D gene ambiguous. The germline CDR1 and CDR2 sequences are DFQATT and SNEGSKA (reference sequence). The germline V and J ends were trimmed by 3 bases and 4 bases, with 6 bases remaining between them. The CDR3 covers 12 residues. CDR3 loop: CSASRSTGELFF. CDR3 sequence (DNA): TGCAGTGCTAGCCGGAGCACCGGGGAGCTGTTTTTT.

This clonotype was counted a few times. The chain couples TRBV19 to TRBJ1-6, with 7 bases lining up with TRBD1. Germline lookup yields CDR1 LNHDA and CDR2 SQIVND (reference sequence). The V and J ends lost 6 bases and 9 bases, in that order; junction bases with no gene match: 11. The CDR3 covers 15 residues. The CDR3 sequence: CASSLDRVRSSPLHF. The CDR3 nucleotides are TGTGCCAGTAGCCTTGACAGGGTACGAAGTTCACCCCTCCACTTT.

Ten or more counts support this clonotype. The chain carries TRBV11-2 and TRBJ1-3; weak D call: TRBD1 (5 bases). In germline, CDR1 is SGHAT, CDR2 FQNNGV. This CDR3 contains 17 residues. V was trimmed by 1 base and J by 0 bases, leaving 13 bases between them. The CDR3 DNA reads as TGTGCCAGCAGCTTAGTTGAGGGACTCTTCTCTGGAAACACCATATATTTT. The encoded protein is CASSLVEGLFSGNTIYF. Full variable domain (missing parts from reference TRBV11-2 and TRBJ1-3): EAGVAQSPRYKIIEKRQSVAFWCNPISGHATLYWYQQILGQGPKLLIQFQNNGVVDDSQLPKDRFSAERLKGVDSTLKIQPAKLEDSAVYLCASSLVEGLFSGNTIYFGEGSWLTVV.

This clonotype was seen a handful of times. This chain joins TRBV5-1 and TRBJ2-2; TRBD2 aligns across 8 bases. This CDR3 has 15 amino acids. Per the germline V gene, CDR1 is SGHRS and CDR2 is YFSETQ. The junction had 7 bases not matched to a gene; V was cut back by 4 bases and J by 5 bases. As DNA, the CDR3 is TGCGCCAGCAGCATCAGCGGGAGTGAGACCGGGGAGCTGTTTTTT. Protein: CASSISGSETGELFF.

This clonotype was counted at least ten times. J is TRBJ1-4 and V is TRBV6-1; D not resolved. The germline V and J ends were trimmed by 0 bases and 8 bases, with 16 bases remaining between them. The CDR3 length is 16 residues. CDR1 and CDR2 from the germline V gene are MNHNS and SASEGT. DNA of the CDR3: TGTGCCAGCAGTGAAGCGCTGGGGTTCGTAATGGAAAAACTGTTTTTT. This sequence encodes CASSEALGFVMEKLFF.

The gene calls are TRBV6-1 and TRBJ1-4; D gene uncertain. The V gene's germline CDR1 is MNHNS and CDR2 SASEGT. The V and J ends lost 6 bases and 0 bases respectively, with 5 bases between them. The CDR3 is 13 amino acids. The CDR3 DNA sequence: TGTGCCAGCAGGGAATCAACTAATGAAAAACTGTTTTTT. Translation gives CASRESTNEKLFF.

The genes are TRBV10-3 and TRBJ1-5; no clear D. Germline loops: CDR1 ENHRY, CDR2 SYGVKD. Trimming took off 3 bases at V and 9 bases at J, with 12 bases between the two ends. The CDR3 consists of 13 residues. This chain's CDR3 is CAISDESLGPQHF. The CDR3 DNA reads TGTGCCATCAGTGATGAGAGTCTGGGGCCCCAGCATTTT.

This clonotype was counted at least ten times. The chain's CDR3 is CASSLGSLLYGYTF. Here the CDR3 DNA reads TGTGCCAGCAGCTTAGGGTCTCTGCTATATGGCTACACCTTC. The rearrangement uses TRBV7-9 and TRBJ1-2; no reliable D call. Germline CDR1 and CDR2: SEHNR and FQNEAQ (reference sequence). V dropped 1 base and J dropped 5 bases, with 11 bases sitting between them. The CDR3 length is 14 residues. Complete variable domain (other parts from reference TRBV7-9 and TRBJ1-2): DTGVSQNPRHKITKRGQNVTFRCDPISEHNRLYWYRQTLGQGPEFLTYFQNEAQLEKSRLLSDRFSAERPKGSFSTLEIQRTEQGDSAMYLCASSLGSLLYGYTFGSGTRLTVV.

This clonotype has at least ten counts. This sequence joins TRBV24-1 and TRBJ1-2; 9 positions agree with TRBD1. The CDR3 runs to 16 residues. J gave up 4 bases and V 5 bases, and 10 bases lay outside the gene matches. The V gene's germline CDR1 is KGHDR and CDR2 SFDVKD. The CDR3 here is CATSGTGDESSYGYTF. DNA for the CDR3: TGTGCCACCAGTGGGACAGGGGACGAGTCAAGCTATGGCTACACCTTC.

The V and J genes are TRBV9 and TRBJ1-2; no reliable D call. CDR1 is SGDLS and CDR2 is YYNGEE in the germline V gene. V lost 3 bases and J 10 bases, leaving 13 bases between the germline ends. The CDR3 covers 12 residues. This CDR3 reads CASSAVARDYTF. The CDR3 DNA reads TGTGCCAGCAGCGCCGTCGCCAGAGACTACACCTTC.

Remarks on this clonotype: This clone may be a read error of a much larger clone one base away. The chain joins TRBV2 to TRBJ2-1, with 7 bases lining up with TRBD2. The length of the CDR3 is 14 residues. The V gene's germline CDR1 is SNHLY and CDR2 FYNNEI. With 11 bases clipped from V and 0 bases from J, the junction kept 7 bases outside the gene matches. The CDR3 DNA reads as TGTGCCGGTTTCGGGAGGAGCTCCTACAATGAGCAGTTCTTC. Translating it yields CAGFGRSSYNEQFF. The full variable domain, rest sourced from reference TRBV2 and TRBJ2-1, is EPEVTQTPSHQVTQMGQEVILRCVPISNHLYFYWYRQILGQKVEFLVSFYNNEISEKSEIFDDQFSVERPDGSNFTLKIRSTKLEDSAMYFCAGFGRSSYNEQFFGPGTRLTVL.

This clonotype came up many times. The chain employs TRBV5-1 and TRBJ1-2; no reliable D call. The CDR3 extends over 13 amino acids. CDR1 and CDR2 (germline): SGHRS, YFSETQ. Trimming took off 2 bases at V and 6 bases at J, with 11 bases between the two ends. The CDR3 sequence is CASSLAAFDGYTF. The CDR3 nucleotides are TGCGCCAGCAGCTTAGCGGCCTTCGATGGCTACACCTTC. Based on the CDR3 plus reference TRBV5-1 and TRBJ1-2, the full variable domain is KAGVTQTPRYLIKTRGQQVTLSCSPISGHRSVSWYQQTPGQGLQFLFEYFSETQRNKGNFPGRFSGRQFSNSRSEMNVSTLELGDSALYLCASSLAAFDGYTFGSGTRLTVV.

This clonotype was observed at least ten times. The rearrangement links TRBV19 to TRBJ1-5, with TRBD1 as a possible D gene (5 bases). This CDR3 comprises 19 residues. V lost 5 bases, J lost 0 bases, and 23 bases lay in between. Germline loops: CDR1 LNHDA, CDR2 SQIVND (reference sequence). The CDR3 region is CASSPLGGKMTYSNQPQHF. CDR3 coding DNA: TGTGCCAGTAGTCCCCTGGGGGGGAAAATGACGTATAGCAATCAGCCCCAGCATTTT.

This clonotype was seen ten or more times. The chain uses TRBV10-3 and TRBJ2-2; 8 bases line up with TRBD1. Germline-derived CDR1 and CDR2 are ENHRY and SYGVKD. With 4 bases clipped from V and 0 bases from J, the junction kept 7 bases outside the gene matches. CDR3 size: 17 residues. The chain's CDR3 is CAISAPGQGANTGELFF. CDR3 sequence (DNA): TGTGCCATCAGTGCTCCTGGACAGGGCGCGAACACCGGGGAGCTGTTTTTT.

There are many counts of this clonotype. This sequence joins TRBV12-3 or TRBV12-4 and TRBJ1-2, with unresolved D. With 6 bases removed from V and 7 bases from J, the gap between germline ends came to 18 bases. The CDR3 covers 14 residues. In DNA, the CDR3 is TGTGCCAGCAGATTGGAGTGGGTGGGTGGTGGCTACACCTTC. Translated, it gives CASRLEWVGGGYTF.